This T cell receptor (beta chain) was profiled in a study of T cell responses to AZD1222 COVID-19 vaccine. Study as a whole: Second-dose recipients at about 4 or about 12 weeks were treated as one pooled group. Findings and limits, study-wide: The donors showed a predominance of white British ancestry and of females, with possible underestimation of clonal diversity. Repertoires were collected only later (after the peak T cell response had occurred).

As regards this clone: Its antigen is as yet unknown.

Only in-frame clones appear in the TCRdb table, and some are missing; sequencing was by immunoSEQ multiplex PCR. The data contain 150,000 to 200,000 clones, approximately 90% of them singletons. This CDR3 is 17 amino acids long. Germline CDR1 and CDR2: LGHNA and YNFKEQ. V was trimmed by 4 bases and J by 0 bases, leaving 16 bases between them. The sequencing used peripheral blood, collected on day 0 of AZD1222 vaccination. This chain links TRBV4-2 with TRBJ2-1; a weak D match, TRBD2 (6 bases). This receptor was obtained from an adult in good health. CDR3 in amino acids: CASSPAEGSSSYNEQFF. The CDR3, as DNA: TGTGCCAGCAGCCCAGCGGAGGGATCCAGCTCCTACAATGAGCAGTTCTTC.